The 28 T cell receptor beta chains given below trace back to one sample, sequenced in a study of CD8 T cells in ankylosing spondylitis. Study-level results: A TCR beta motif of under ten highly homologous variants appeared characteristic of ankylosing spondylitis blood.

Which antigens these TCRs recognize remains unknown. TCRdb reanalysed the 5' RACE reads using MiXCR and keeps one entry per CDR3 protein. The table has 450,000 to 550,000 distinct CDR3 sequences, less than 6% seen once. Sequencing was done on a sample of blood, either unsorted or a sorted T cell fraction (not recorded which). All receptors come from a male donor with ankylosing spondylitis.

In this sample, this clonotype turned up many times. The chain joins TRBV12-3 or TRBV12-4 to TRBJ1-1; D is unresolved. Trimming pared 7 bases from V and 5 bases from J, leaving 14 bases between. The CDR3 runs to 13 residues. DNA of the CDR3: TGTGCCAGCACCAAATCCAGGAGGACTGAAGCTTTCTTT. This sequence encodes CASTKSRRTEAFF.

The chain's CDR3 is CASRPLTGDQGNTGELFF. The CDR3 coding sequence is TGTGCCAGCAGACCCTTGACAGGGGATCAGGGGAACACCGGGGAGCTGTTTTTT. The chain has TRBV11-2 and TRBJ2-2; 8 bases line up with TRBD1. The CDR3 length is 18 residues. The J segment lost 1 base and the V segment lost 6 bases, leaving 13 bases of the junction unmatched. The germline gives CDR1 SGHAT, CDR2 FQNNGV.

There are many counts of this clonotype. The CDR3 loop is CASSRLDSLNTEAFF. In DNA, the CDR3 is TGTGCCAGCAGCAGATTGGACAGCCTGAACACTGAAGCTTTCTTT. V and J are TRBV28 and TRBJ1-1; D may be TRBD1 (6 bases). Per the germline V gene, CDR1 is MDHEN and CDR2 is SYDVKM. The CDR3 has 15 residues. V was shortened by 6 bases and J by 0 bases, with 14 bases between the two germline ends.

The sample holds many counts of this clonotype. V is TRBV9 and J is TRBJ2-2; 7 positions match TRBD1. Per the germline V gene, CDR1 is SGDLS and CDR2 is YYNGEE. The CDR3 consists of 15 residues. J lost 5 bases, V lost 2 bases, and 6 bases had no gene match. CDR3 amino acids: CASSVGAGGTGELFF. The CDR3 coding sequence is TGTGCCAGCAGCGTTGGGGCAGGGGGAACCGGGGAGCTGTTTTTT.

This clonotype was detected only a few times. The J gene is TRBJ2-7, the V gene TRBV27; 7 bases line up with TRBD2. This CDR3 spans 12 amino acids. V lost 10 bases to trimming and J lost 5 bases; unmatched junction nucleotides: 8. The germline V gene has CDR1 MNHEY and CDR2 SMNVEV (reference sequence). The CDR3 DNA follows: TGTGCCACCAGGGTGGGGGGGAACGAGCAGTACTTC. Its protein is CATRVGGNEQYF.

This clonotype was observed many times. V usage is TRBV7-9 and J usage is TRBJ1-1; D uncertain. The length of the CDR3 is 14 residues. The V end was cut by 3 bases, the J end by 6 bases, with 14 bases between. CDR1 is SEHNR, CDR2 FQNEAQ, per germline (reference sequence). The CDR3 DNA reads TGTGCCAGCAGCTTGACCATGGGTAGGGCTGAAGCTTTCTTT. It yields the protein CASSLTMGRAEAFF.

The chain carries TRBV9 and TRBJ1-1, with 8 bases fitting TRBD1. V trimming: 1 base; J trimming: 4 bases; junction bases outside the gene matches: 6. Germline CDR1 SGDLS, CDR2 YYNGEE. The CDR3 spans 15 residues. The CDR3 DNA is TGTGCCAGCAGCGTACGGGCAGGGGGCGGCACTGAAGCTTTCTTT. It codes for CASSVRAGGGTEAFF.

This clonotype appeared many times. J is TRBJ1-1 and V is TRBV20-1, with a possible D match to TRBD1 (6 bases). The CDR3 totals 13 residues. V lost 4 bases, J lost 4 bases, and 13 bases lay in between. The V gene's germline CDR1 is DFQATT and CDR2 SNEGSKA (reference sequence). DNA for the CDR3: TGCAGTGCTACCTTCGACAGGCGCACTGAAGCTTTCTTT. Protein: CSATFDRRTEAFF.

This clonotype was picked up many times. The chain is built from TRBV28 and TRBJ2-7, with D perhaps being TRBD1 or TRBD2 (6 bases each). The CDR3 runs to 15 residues. The germline gives CDR1 MDHEN, CDR2 SYDVKM. V dropped 6 bases and J dropped 3 bases, with 18 bases sitting between them. In DNA, the CDR3 is TGTGCCAGCAGCTTAATGGGCGGGACACTCTACGAGCAGTACTTC. Encoded protein: CASSLMGGTLYEQYF.

This chain connects TRBV5-1 to TRBJ2-5; TRBD2 agrees at 9 bases. This CDR3 region has 13 residues. CDR1 is SGHRS and CDR2 is YFSETQ in the germline V gene. J gave up 4 bases and V 5 bases, and 3 bases lay outside the gene matches. CDR3 protein: CASRLAGTETQYF. As DNA, the CDR3 is TGCGCCAGCAGGCTAGCGGGAACAGAGACCCAGTACTTC.

There are many counts of this clonotype. This chain uses TRBV3-1 with TRBJ2-7, with 9 bases fitting TRBD2. From germline, CDR1 is LGHDT and CDR2 YNNKEL (reference sequence). The V gene end was trimmed by 4 bases and the J gene end by 0 bases; junction bases not matched to a gene: 7. CDR3 length: 16 amino acids. CDR3 loop: CASSLGNSGSSYEQYF. CDR3 nucleotide sequence: TGTGCCAGCAGCCTAGGGAATAGCGGGAGCTCCTACGAGCAGTACTTC.

On this clonotype itself: A clone one base away is much larger, so this may be a read error. V and J are TRBV5-1 and TRBJ1-1; D remains unclear. Germline V gives CDR1 SGHRS, CDR2 YFSETQ. CDR3 length equals 14 residues. The CDR3 here is CASRLEAAYTEAFF. Written as DNA, the CDR3 is TGCGCCAGCAGATTGGAGGCAGCTTACACTGAAGCTTTCTTT.

This clonotype was observed many times. The CDR3 loop is CSAMDWGGTYTQYF. As DNA, the CDR3 is TGCAGTGCTATGGACTGGGGGGGAACCTATACGCAGTATTTT. This chain joins TRBV20-1 and TRBJ2-3; 7 positions agree with TRBD2. V trimming: 4 bases; J trimming: 7 bases; junction bases outside the gene matches: 11. Germline values: CDR1 DFQATT, CDR2 SNEGSKA (reference sequence). The CDR3 covers 14 residues.

This clonotype was picked up many times. This rearrangement joins TRBV20-1 to TRBJ2-1; TRBD2 agrees at 11 bases. The germline CDR1 and CDR2 sequences are DFQATT and SNEGSKA (reference sequence). Losses at the gene ends were 0 bases for V and 2 bases for J; bases not matched to a gene: 6. The CDR3 runs to 17 residues. In nucleotides, the CDR3 is TGCAGTGCTAGAGATGGAGAGACTAGCGGGACCTACAATGAGCAGTTCTTC. This sequence encodes CSARDGETSGTYNEQFF.

This clonotype was recorded at least ten times. V gene TRBV4-3 combines with J gene TRBJ1-2; 7 bases match TRBD1. The CDR3 has 13 amino acids. Germline loops: CDR1 LGHNA, CDR2 YSLEER. The V segment lost 3 bases and the J segment 8 bases; nucleotides outside the gene matches: 6. CDR3 in DNA: TGCGCCAGCAGCCAGAACAGGGGCGACGGCTACACCTTC. Encoded protein: CASSQNRGDGYTF.

This clonotype was picked up many times. The CDR3 sequence is CASRNRDRGWVNTEAFF. The CDR3 DNA sequence: TGTGCCAGCAGGAACCGGGACAGGGGGTGGGTGAACACTGAAGCTTTCTTT. The chain employs TRBV28 and TRBJ1-1; 11 bases line up with TRBD1. The junction had 9 bases not matched to a gene; V was cut back by 6 bases and J by 0 bases. Germline loops: CDR1 MDHEN, CDR2 SYDVKM. The CDR3 consists of 17 residues.

This clonotype was counted many times. The chain employs TRBV2 and TRBJ2-7; 8 nucleotides line up with TRBD1. The junction had 9 bases not matched to a gene; V was cut back by 6 bases and J by 8 bases. Germline CDR1 SNHLY, CDR2 FYNNEI. This CDR3 region has 13 residues. The CDR3 DNA is TGTGCCAGCAGGACTGATACAGGGGGGAAGCAGTACTTC. It translates to CASRTDTGGKQYF.

V is TRBV7-2 and J is TRBJ1-1; D may be TRBD1 (5 bases). Germline V gene sequence: CDR1 SGHTA, CDR2 FQGNSA. The CDR3 runs 13 residues. Trimming shortened V by 7 bases and J by 4 bases, and 13 bases separated the two germline ends. CDR3 DNA sequence: TGTGCCAGCACTCGGGGGAGGGGCACTGAAGCTTTCTTT. Its translation: CASTRGRGTEAFF.

This clonotype occurred many times. The gene calls are TRBV25-1 and TRBJ1-2; TRBD1 aligns across 10 bases. The CDR3 runs 21 residues. Germline V gene sequence: CDR1 MGHDK, CDR2 SYGVNS. Losses at the gene ends were 6 bases for V and 4 bases for J; bases not matched to a gene: 26. The CDR3 loop reads CASRISTGGSVHNKSVYGYTF. CDR3 in DNA: TGTGCCAGCAGGATATCGACAGGGGGCTCGGTCCACAACAAGAGCGTCTATGGCTACACCTTC.

This clonotype was seen repeatedly, ten times or more. V is TRBV18 and J is TRBJ2-3; D is uncertain. CDR1 and CDR2 (germline): KGHSH, LQKENI. The V end was cut by 0 bases, the J end by 7 bases, with 8 bases between. The CDR3 loop spans 13 amino acids. The DNA for the CDR3 is TGTGCCAGCTCACCACCAGGAAGGCATACGCAGTATTTT. This translates into CASSPPGRHTQYF.

At least ten counts were recorded for this clonotype. The chain's CDR3 is CASSQTGQSQPQHF. The CDR3 nucleotides are TGTGCCAGCAGTCAAACAGGGCAGAGTCAGCCCCAGCATTTT. This chain connects TRBV28 to TRBJ1-5, with a tentative D call TRBD1 (6 bases). The V end lost 5 bases, the J end lost 6 bases, and 14 bases lay between the germline ends. CDR3 length: 14 amino acids. The germline gives CDR1 MDHEN, CDR2 SYDVKM. The complete variable domain, with remaining parts taken from reference TRBV28 and TRBJ1-5, reads DVKVTQSSRYLVKRTGEKVFLECVQDMDHENMFWYRQDPGLGLRLIYFSYDVKMKEKGDIPEGYSVSREKKERFSLILESASTNQTSMYLCASSQTGQSQPQHFGDGTRLSIL.

About this clonotype itself: Given a much more abundant clone one base away, this may be a read error. This chain joins TRBV12-3 or TRBV12-4 and TRBJ1-1, with D uncertain. Deletions cut 6 bases from V and 1 base from J, with 12 bases between. There are 14 residues in the CDR3. CDR3 loop: CASRMPAGNTEAFF. The DNA for the CDR3 is TGTGCCAGCAGGATGCCAGCGGGGAACACTGAAGCTTTCTTT.

This chain links TRBV6-5 with TRBJ2-3; D is unresolved. The CDR3 extends over 13 amino acids. CDR1 and CDR2 from the germline V gene are MNHEY and SVGAGI. The germline V and J ends were trimmed by 2 bases and 3 bases, with 6 bases remaining between them. The CDR3 DNA reads TGTGCCAGCAGTTACGCGTTTACAGATACGCAGTATTTT. Translated, it gives CASSYAFTDTQYF.

This clonotype was observed many times. The genes are TRBV5-1 and TRBJ1-1; maybe TRBD1 (6 bases). Trimming cost V 3 bases and J 1 base, with 10 bases left between them. Germline loops: CDR1 SGHRS, CDR2 YFSETQ. This CDR3 region has 14 residues. The CDR3 sequence: CASSSTGANTEAFF. The DNA of the CDR3 is TGCGCCAGCAGCTCGACAGGAGCGAACACTGAAGCTTTCTTT.

This clonotype was counted only a few times. This rearrangement joins TRBV2 to TRBJ2-6, with a tentative D call TRBD2 (6 bases). This CDR3 region has 17 residues. The V gene's germline CDR1 is SNHLY and CDR2 FYNNEI. V was cut by 0 bases and J by 6 bases, with 15 bases left in between. The CDR3 protein is CASSEALGGWEANVLTF. The DNA for the CDR3 is TGTGCCAGCAGTGAAGCGCTTGGGGGGTGGGAGGCCAACGTCCTGACTTTC.

This clonotype appeared many times. V and J are TRBV7-2 and TRBJ2-7; a possible D gene is TRBD2 (6 bases). This CDR3 comprises 15 residues. Germline-derived CDR1 and CDR2 are SGHTA and FQGNSA. V was shortened by 5 bases and J by 4 bases, with 18 bases between the two germline ends. The CDR3 DNA reads as TGTGCCAGCAGCGTAACCGGGACTTCCCTTTACGAGCAGTACTTC. This codes for CASSVTGTSLYEQYF.

In its sample, this clonotype was seen many times. This rearrangement joins TRBV10-3 to TRBJ2-7, with no clear D. V was cut by 4 bases and J by 1 base, with 8 bases left in between. The germline V gene encodes CDR1 ENHRY and CDR2 SYGVKD. The CDR3 runs 13 residues. In DNA form, the CDR3 reads TGTGCCATCAGTGCGACGGATTCCTACGAGCAGTACTTC. Translating gives CAISATDSYEQYF.

In its sample, this clonotype was seen a few times. The chain uses TRBV4-3 and TRBJ2-7, with TRBD2 identical over 12 bases. The germline V gene encodes CDR1 LGHNA and CDR2 YSLEER. This CDR3 comprises 15 residues. Trimming at V came to 5 bases and at J to 5 bases, leaving 7 bases not matched to a gene. Here the CDR3 reads CASSYRLAGADEQYF. CDR3 bases: TGCGCCAGCAGCTACAGACTAGCGGGAGCGGACGAGCAGTACTTC.